The 11 T cell receptor beta chains below all came from one sample that was sequenced in a study of cytomegalovirus exposure and HLA in healthy donors. The PCR ran on 60 Vbeta and 13 Jbeta primers. Data came from immunoSEQ multiplex PCR; TCRdb stores just in-frame clones and leaves some out. This sample lists 130,000 to 150,000 clones; its ten largest clones have under 3.5%. The sequenced material came from PBMCs. Receptors were obtained from a man aged 35 to 55 in good health and CMV-seronegative.

CDR3 sequence reads: CASSIVGDYEQYF. The CDR3, as DNA: TGTGCCAGTAGTATAGTAGGGGACTACGAGCAGTACTTC. The chain uses TRBV19 and TRBJ2-7; TRBD1 is a possible D gene (5 bases). Trimming shortened V by 1 base and J by 3 bases, and 7 bases separated the two germline ends. CDR1 is LNHDA, CDR2 SQIVND, per germline (reference sequence). The CDR3 covers 13 residues.

The chain links TRBV12-5 to TRBJ2-7; 9 nucleotides match TRBD2. Germline-derived CDR1 and CDR2 are LGHNT and FRNRAP. The V segment lost 7 bases and the J segment 6 bases; nucleotides outside the gene matches: 7. The CDR3 is made up of 13 amino acids. The CDR3 coding sequence is TGTGCTAGTGTGGGTCTAGCGGGACGCGAGCAGTACTTC. Its protein product is CASVGLAGREQYF.

The rearrangement joins TRBV27 to TRBJ2-3, with 8 bases that match TRBD2. Per the germline V gene, CDR1 is MNHEY and CDR2 is SMNVEV (reference sequence). The CDR3 is 21 residues long. Trimming took 2 bases from V and 3 from J; bases not matched to a gene: 22. CDR3 DNA: TGTGCCAGCAGTTTAAGCCCGCGGGGGGCGGGGGGTTCCTCGGTAACAGATACGCAGTATTTT. Its protein product is CASSLSPRGAGGSSVTDTQYF.

This rearrangement joins TRBV7-3 to TRBJ2-7; TRBD1 matches 11 bases. This CDR3 has 14 amino acids. The ends lost 6 bases at V and 7 bases at J; junction bases unmatched: 8. CDR1 and CDR2 (germline): SGHTA, FQGTGA. CDR3 loop: CASSPGTGGGEQYF. The DNA for the CDR3 is TGTGCCAGCAGTCCCGGGACAGGGGGAGGGGAGCAGTACTTC.

The chain couples TRBV6-6 to TRBJ1-1; no definite D call. V dropped 6 bases and J dropped 4 bases, with 9 bases sitting between them. Germline CDR1 reads MNHNY; CDR2 reads SVGAGI (reference sequence). There are 12 residues in the CDR3. The CDR3 sequence: CASSPYATEAFF. CDR3 sequence (DNA): TGTGCCAGCAGCCCCTATGCCACTGAAGCTTTCTTT.

The chain employs TRBV18 and TRBJ2-5; TRBD1 matches 10 bases. Germline-derived CDR1 and CDR2 are KGHSH and LQKENI. The CDR3 contains 16 residues. V was clipped by 1 base and J by 6 bases; unmatched bases: 8. The DNA of the CDR3 is TGTGCCAGCTCACCACTAGGACAGGGGGTTCGGCAGACCCAGTACTTC. Encoded protein: CASSPLGQGVRQTQYF.

The chain is built from TRBV11-2 and TRBJ1-2; unclear D gene. Germline lookup yields CDR1 SGHAT and CDR2 FQNNGV. The germline V and J ends were trimmed by 1 base and 8 bases, with 17 bases remaining between them. The CDR3 consists of 15 residues. CDR3 in amino acids: CASSLGRVPSEGYTF. Here the CDR3 DNA reads TGTGCCAGCAGCTTAGGGAGGGTGCCTTCTGAGGGCTACACCTTC.

The chain employs TRBV4-1 and TRBJ2-5; 9 nucleotides align to TRBD2. Germline V gene sequence: CDR1 MGHRA, CDR2 YSYEKL. J was trimmed by 12 bases and V by 0 bases; bases with no gene match: 17. This CDR3 has 17 amino acids. Here the CDR3 DNA reads TGCGCCAGCAGCCAAGATATTGGCAGTGGGGTTAGCGGGGGTGAGTACTTC. Residues: CASSQDIGSGVSGGEYF.

CDR3 nucleotides: TGTGCCAGCAGCGTACAGGGGGCGCCCCTGGAGACCCAGTACTTC. As protein: CASSVQGAPLETQYF. The genes are TRBV9 and TRBJ2-5; TRBD1 matches 8 bases. The V gene end was trimmed by 1 base and the J gene end by 5 bases; junction bases not matched to a gene: 7. Germline values: CDR1 SGDLS, CDR2 YYNGEE. This CDR3 has 15 amino acids.

The gene calls are TRBV10-3 and TRBJ1-3, with D perhaps TRBD1 (5 bases). Per germline, CDR1 ENHRY and CDR2 SYGVKD. The CDR3 extends over 17 amino acids. The V and J ends lost 5 bases and 2 bases respectively, with 19 bases between them. CDR3 amino acids: CAISTTPTTGAGNTIYF. CDR3 bases: TGTGCCATCAGTACCACTCCGACGACGGGGGCTGGAAACACCATATATTTT.

CDR3 region: CASSYLSDSNQPQHF. CDR3 in DNA: TGTGCCAGCAGTTACTTAAGCGATAGCAATCAGCCCCAGCATTTT. The chain joins TRBV6-6 to TRBJ1-5; D not resolved. CDR1 is MNHNY and CDR2 is SVGAGI in the germline V gene (reference sequence). The V gene lost 1 base and the J gene lost 0 bases, with 7 bases spanning the gap. The CDR3 spans 15 residues.